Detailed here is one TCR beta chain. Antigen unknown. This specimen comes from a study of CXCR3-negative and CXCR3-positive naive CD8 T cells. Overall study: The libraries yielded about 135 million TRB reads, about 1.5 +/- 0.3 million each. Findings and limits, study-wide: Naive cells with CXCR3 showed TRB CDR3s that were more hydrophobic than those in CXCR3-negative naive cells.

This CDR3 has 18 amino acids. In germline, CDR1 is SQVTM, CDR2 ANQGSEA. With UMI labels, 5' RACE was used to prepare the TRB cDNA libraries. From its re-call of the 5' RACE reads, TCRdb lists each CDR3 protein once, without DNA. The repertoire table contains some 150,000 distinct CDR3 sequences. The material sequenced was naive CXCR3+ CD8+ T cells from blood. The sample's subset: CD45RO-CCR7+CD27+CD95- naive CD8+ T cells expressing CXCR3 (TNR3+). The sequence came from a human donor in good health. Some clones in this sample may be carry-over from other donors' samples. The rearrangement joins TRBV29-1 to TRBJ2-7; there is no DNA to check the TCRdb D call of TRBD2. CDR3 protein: CSVEILVQGMTGLREQYF.